Listed below are T cell receptor beta chains from one sample, sequenced in a study of blood T cell repertoires in COVID-19. Produced via immunoSEQ multiplex PCR; TCRdb's table is partial and in-frame only. The sample holds around 160,000 clones; around 90% are singletons and the top ten take 2.5% to 3%. Sequencing used peripheral blood. These receptors all stem from a man aged 55-75 years with acute or convalescent COVID-19. Each CDR3 is given with its conserved first and last residue. The order of the fields is clone size, V gene, J gene, CDR3 protein. The size field is filled for only some rows; it gives once, few, many or a size class.

size: -
V: TRBV6-5
J: TRBJ1-1
CDR3: CASITRLNTEAFF

size: -
V: TRBV10-3
J: TRBJ1-1
CDR3: CAISGTGGETEAFF

size: -
V: TRBV27
J: TRBJ1-2
CDR3: CASRQGSGGYTF

size: few
V: TRBV14
J: TRBJ2-3
CDR3: CASSQVWGRGPNTQYF

size: -
V: TRBV3-1/TRBV3-2
J: TRBJ2-7
CDR3: CASGRREWGEQYF

size: -
V: TRBV24-1
J: TRBJ2-3
CDR3: CATSDRTSRVGDTQYF

size: -
V: TRBV18
J: TRBJ1-4
CDR3: CASSPLGGPGSNEKLFF

size: few
V: TRBV7-2
J: TRBJ1-4
CDR3: CASSFIQGAHEKLFF

size: -
V: TRBV29-1
J: TRBJ1-3
CDR3: CSVGPGTGNTIYF

size: -
V: TRBV6-5
J: TRBJ1-1
CDR3: CASNRDTVNTEAFF

size: once
V: TRBV20-1
J: TRBJ2-7
CDR3: CSASIPRDNHYEQYF

size: -
V: TRBV7-9
J: TRBJ2-7
CDR3: CASSPEGIYEQYF

size: -
V: TRBV24-1
J: TRBJ2-5
CDR3: CATSGIGPAGAQETQYF

size: -
V: TRBV27
J: TRBJ2-1
CDR3: CASSLSSGGINEQFF

size: -
V: TRBV3-1/TRBV3-2
J: TRBJ1-1
CDR3: CASSRGGQGFTEAFF

size: few
V: TRBV5-1
J: TRBJ1-1
CDR3: CASRMTGGNTEAFF

size: -
V: TRBV2
J: TRBJ1-1
CDR3: CASSMTGEAFF

size: -
V: TRBV27
J: TRBJ2-3
CDR3: CASSLSSDAGPSTDTQYF

size: -
V: TRBV11-2
J: TRBJ2-7
CDR3: CASSFKGRVYEQYF

size: -
V: TRBV10-2
J: TRBJ1-1
CDR3: CASSLDRVGTEAFF

size: -
V: TRBV7-9
J: TRBJ2-1
CDR3: CASSMLAGGLNEQFF

size: -
V: TRBV18
J: TRBJ1-3
CDR3: CASSPPGLLSGNTIYF

size: -
V: TRBV19
J: TRBJ1-1
CDR3: CASSPDRLNTEAFF

size: -
V: TRBV14
J: TRBJ1-2
CDR3: CASSQASFNYGYTF

size: -
V: TRBV10-3
J: TRBJ2-2
CDR3: CAISDRGTGWTGELFF

size: -
V: TRBV6-5
J: TRBJ1-2
CDR3: CATQGANYGYTF